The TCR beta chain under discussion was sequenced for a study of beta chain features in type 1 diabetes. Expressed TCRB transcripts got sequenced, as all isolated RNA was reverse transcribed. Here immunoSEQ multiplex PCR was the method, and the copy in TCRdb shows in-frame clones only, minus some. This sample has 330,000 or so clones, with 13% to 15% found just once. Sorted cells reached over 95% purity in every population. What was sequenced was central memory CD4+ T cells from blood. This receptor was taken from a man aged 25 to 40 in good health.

The CDR3 bases are TGCGCCAGCAGCCAAGTGGGAGGGATTGAAGCTTTCTTT. Translating it yields CASSQVGGIEAFF. The rearrangement joins TRBV4-3 to TRBJ1-1; the D is unclear. This CDR3 comprises 13 residues. CDR1 LGHNA and CDR2 YSLEER come from the germline V gene. V gave up 1 base and J gave up 7 bases, with 10 bases separating them.